The T cell receptor beta chain described here comes from a study of beta chain features in type 1 diabetes. Study outcomes and limitations: Moderate yet significant TCRB CDR3 shortening was seen in Type 1 diabetes patients in all four CD4+ subsets.

Expressed TCRB transcripts were sequenced because the entire RNA isolate underwent reverse transcription. Sequencing used immunoSEQ multiplex PCR; TCRdb keeps in-frame clones, though not all of them. Of about 650,000 clones listed, 9.5% to 15% are singletons. Germline V gives CDR1 SEHNR, CDR2 FQNEAQ (reference sequence). The CDR3 is 14 residues long. V lost 1 base to trimming and J lost 3 bases, with 8 bases between them. Many counts were recorded for this clone. The antigen remains undetermined. The sample holds other DNA sequences that translate to the same CDR3. The sample consisted of naive CD4+ T cells from blood. The source of this sequence is a man younger than 40 with type 1 diabetes. This chain connects TRBV7-9 to TRBJ2-3; no clear D gene. CDR3 sequence: CASSLDGRTDTQYF. The CDR3 nucleotides are TGTGCCAGCAGCTTAGATGGACGTACAGATACGCAGTATTTT.